This entry lists 28 T cell receptor beta chains sequenced from one sample in a study of CD8 T cells in Susac syndrome. The RNA input was about 0.5 to 1 ug, and it was reverse transcribed with random hexamers. Via MiXCR, TCRdb re-called the immunoSEQ multiplex PCR reads, giving one row per CDR3 protein. In the table there are some 150,000 distinct CDR3 sequences, 85% to 95% of which are singletons. The sequencing input was CD4+ T cells from PBMCs. Source of these receptors: a human donor with Susac syndrome.

The chain is built from TRBV2 and TRBJ2-7, with 7 bases identical to TRBD1. From germline, CDR1 is SNHLY and CDR2 FYNNEI. Trimming at V came to 7 bases and at J to 4 bases, leaving 10 bases not matched to a gene. This CDR3 region has 14 residues. The CDR3 loop is CASMLSTGWYEQYF. In nucleotides, the CDR3 is TGTGCCAGCATGCTATCGACAGGGTGGTACGAGCAGTACTTC.

The rearrangement uses TRBV2 and TRBJ1-3; weak D call: TRBD1 (5 bases). This CDR3 has 11 amino acids. Trimming removed 8 bases at V and 9 bases at J, with 11 bases between. CDR1 and CDR2 from the germline V gene are SNHLY and FYNNEI. CDR3 sequence reads: CASGAERTIYF. The DNA for the CDR3 is TGTGCCAGCGGGGCCGAACGCACCATATATTTT.

DNA for the CDR3: TGCAGTGCTGCCCCGGACCGTAACTATGGCTACACCTTC. Its translation: CSAAPDRNYGYTF. The V and J genes are TRBV20-1 and TRBJ1-2; D gene uncertain. Between the trimmed V and J ends, which lost 5 bases and 1 base, there was a span of 11 bases. The CDR3 length is 13 residues. The germline V gene encodes CDR1 DFQATT and CDR2 SNEGSKA (reference sequence).

CDR3 protein: CASSEEIRSEAFF. The CDR3 coding sequence is TGTGCCAGCAGTGAAGAGATTAGGAGTGAAGCTTTCTTT. The chain uses TRBV2 and TRBJ1-1, with D unresolved. Per the germline V gene, CDR1 is SNHLY and CDR2 is FYNNEI. This CDR3 has 13 amino acids. V was clipped by 1 base and J by 7 bases, with 10 bases between them.

This clonotype showed up just once. The chain combines TRBV20-1 with TRBJ2-3; D call uncertain. Trimming shortened V by 0 bases and J by 0 bases, and 10 bases separated the two germline ends. The CDR3 is 15 amino acids. The germline V gene has CDR1 DFQATT and CDR2 SNEGSKA (reference sequence). Here the CDR3 DNA reads TGCAGTGCTAGAGATCCAGCGCCTAGCACAGATACGCAGTATTTT. It yields the protein CSARDPAPSTDTQYF.

J is TRBJ1-4 and V is TRBV7-2, with D tentatively TRBD1 (5 bases). The germline gives CDR1 SGHTA, CDR2 FQGNSA. The ends were cut back, 5 bases at V and 2 bases at J, with 15 bases in the middle. CDR3 length: 16 residues. CDR3 in amino acids: CASSRDFRATNEKLFF. CDR3 nucleotide sequence: TGTGCCAGCAGCCGCGACTTCAGGGCGACTAATGAAAAACTGTTTTTT.

The chain employs TRBV29-1 and TRBJ2-2; maybe TRBD1 (6 bases). Trimming took 6 bases from V and 1 from J, leaving 12 bases between them. The CDR3 sequence is 14 residues long. The germline V gene has CDR1 SQVTM and CDR2 ANQGSEA. The CDR3 DNA reads as TGCAGCGTGCGGACAGCGATGAACACCGGGGAGCTGTTTTTT. Protein sequence: CSVRTAMNTGELFF.

The rearrangement joins TRBV9 to TRBJ2-7; 8 nucleotides align to TRBD2. Germline-derived CDR1 and CDR2 are SGDLS and YYNGEE. This CDR3 region has 16 residues. Unmatched junction bases numbered 11, after V lost 0 bases and J lost 6 bases. Written as DNA, the CDR3 is TGTGCCAGCAGCGTAGCGGTGGCTAGCGGGCAGGTCGAGCAGTACTTC. It yields the protein CASSVAVASGQVEQYF.

This chain joins TRBV19 and TRBJ2-3; 10 bases line up with TRBD1. J gave up 4 bases and V 8 bases, and 3 bases lay outside the gene matches. Germline lookup yields CDR1 LNHDA and CDR2 SQIVND (reference sequence). This CDR3 comprises 13 residues. CDR3 DNA sequence: TGTGCCAGTCTTGGACAGGGGGCAGATACGCAGTATTTT. It specifies CASLGQGADTQYF. Complete variable domain (other parts from reference TRBV19 and TRBJ2-3): DGGITQSPKYLFRKEGQNVTLSCEQNLNHDAMYWYRQDPGQGLRLIYYSQIVNDFQKGDIAEGYSVSREKKESFPLTVTSAQKNPTAFYLCASLGQGADTQYFGPGTRLTVL.

The chain joins TRBV6-1 to TRBJ2-5; 7 bases match TRBD1. After removal of 6 bases from V and 4 bases from J, the junction contained 8 bases not matched to a gene. The length of the CDR3 is 14 residues. The germline gives CDR1 MNHNS, CDR2 SASEGT. In nucleotides, the CDR3 is TGTGCCAGCAGCCTGGGACAGCTAGTAGAGACCCAGTACTTC. Translation: CASSLGQLVETQYF.

This clonotype appeared once. The rearrangement links TRBV7-2 to TRBJ2-5; the D is unclear. CDR1 is SGHTA, CDR2 FQGNSA, per germline. V lost 6 bases, J lost 4 bases, and 9 bases lay in between. This CDR3 region has 12 residues. This chain's CDR3 is CASRETGETQYF. CDR3 bases: TGTGCCAGCAGGGAGACTGGAGAGACCCAGTACTTC.

The chain combines TRBV3-1 with TRBJ2-1, with TRBD2 identical over 10 bases. The CDR3 covers 15 residues. Germline CDR1 is LGHDT and CDR2 is YNNKEL (reference sequence). V lost 4 bases to trimming and J lost 5 bases; unmatched junction nucleotides: 5. The CDR3 DNA reads TGTGCCAGCAGCCTAGCGGGGGGCGGCCACAATGAGCAGTTCTTC. Protein sequence: CASSLAGGGHNEQFF.

The chain carries TRBV9 and TRBJ2-3; either TRBD1 or TRBD2 may supply D (6 bases each). CDR3 length: 15 amino acids. CDR1 and CDR2 from the germline V gene are SGDLS and YYNGEE. Trimming took off 5 bases at V and 2 bases at J, with 15 bases between the two ends. The CDR3 DNA reads TGTGCCAGCAGTCACTCGGGGGCCTTCACAGATACGCAGTATTTT. Translating gives CASSHSGAFTDTQYF.

The V and J genes are TRBV5-1 and TRBJ2-7, with D tentatively TRBD2 (6 bases). The CDR3 has 13 amino acids. CDR1 is SGHRS, CDR2 YFSETQ, per germline. Trimming stripped 4 bases from V and 5 bases from J, with 13 bases between. This chain's CDR3 is CASSPGGGNEQYF. The DNA of the CDR3 is TGCGCCAGCAGCCCGGGTGGGGGGAACGAGCAGTACTTC.

The rearrangement links TRBV20-1 to TRBJ1-5, with unresolved D. The CDR3 has 14 amino acids. Germline V gives CDR1 DFQATT, CDR2 SNEGSKA (reference sequence). The V and J ends lost 2 bases and 2 bases respectively, with 10 bases between them. CDR3 protein: CSARSGRGNQPQHF. The CDR3 DNA follows: TGCAGTGCTAGATCAGGACGGGGCAATCAGCCCCAGCATTTT.

V usage is TRBV28 and J usage is TRBJ1-2; 7 bases match TRBD1. Trimming took 7 bases from V and 8 from J; bases not matched to a gene: 13. The length of the CDR3 is 14 residues. The germline gives CDR1 MDHEN, CDR2 SYDVKM. The CDR3 here is CASTQDRKTYGYTF. For the CDR3, the DNA is TGTGCCAGCACCCAGGACAGGAAGACCTACGGCTACACCTTC.

V usage is TRBV7-7 and J usage is TRBJ2-1; tentatively, D is TRBD2 (7 bases). Germline V lookup: CDR1 SSHAT, CDR2 FNYEAQ (reference sequence). The CDR3 extends over 16 amino acids. Trimming removed 5 bases from V and 7 bases from J, with 21 bases in between. This chain's CDR3 is CASSRLGGGPANEQFF. CDR3 coding DNA: TGTGCCAGCAGCCGCTTGGGAGGGGGGCCGGCGAATGAGCAGTTCTTC.

The CDR3 spells CASSGGQGQETQYF. CDR3 DNA: TGTGCCAGCAGTGGGGGACAGGGGCAAGAGACCCAGTACTTC. The J gene is TRBJ2-5, the V gene TRBV6-1; 10 positions match TRBD1. The CDR3 has 14 amino acids. With V trimmed by 4 bases and J by 2 bases, 1 base remained unmatched. CDR1 is MNHNS and CDR2 is SASEGT in the germline V gene.

V is TRBV7-9 and J is TRBJ2-7; 10 nucleotides agree with TRBD2. Per the germline V gene, CDR1 is SEHNR and CDR2 is FQNEAQ (reference sequence). This CDR3 is built from 15 residues. V lost 5 bases to trimming and J lost 4 bases; unmatched junction nucleotides: 8. This CDR3 is CASSTQAGGRYEQYF. The CDR3 DNA reads as TGTGCCAGCAGCACCCAAGCGGGGGGGCGTTACGAGCAGTACTTC.

The chain uses TRBV18 and TRBJ2-5, with no clear D. This CDR3 region has 12 residues. The germline V and J ends were trimmed by 6 bases and 5 bases, with 10 bases remaining between them. CDR1 is KGHSH and CDR2 is LQKENI in the germline V gene. The CDR3 is CASSQKEETQYF. The CDR3 region has the DNA TGTGCCAGCTCCCAGAAAGAGGAGACCCAGTACTTC.

J is TRBJ2-3 and V is TRBV20-1; D remains ambiguous. Germline CDR1 and CDR2: DFQATT and SNEGSKA (reference sequence). The CDR3 sequence is 11 residues long. V gave up 6 bases and J gave up 6 bases, with 10 bases separating them. Here the CDR3 reads CSALRADTQYF. DNA for the CDR3: TGCAGTGCACTTAGGGCTGATACGCAGTATTTT.

This rearrangement joins TRBV15 to TRBJ1-2; D is possibly TRBD1 (6 bases). CDR1 and CDR2 (germline): LNHNV, YYDKDF (reference sequence). Trimming took off 2 bases at V and 4 bases at J, with 17 bases between the two ends. The CDR3 extends over 16 amino acids. CDR3 loop: CATSRRGRGAGYGYTF. The CDR3 DNA sequence: TGTGCCACCAGCAGACGTGGGCGGGGGGCCGGCTATGGCTACACCTTC.

The J gene is TRBJ1-4, the V gene TRBV12-3 or TRBV12-4; unclear D gene. V was pared by 4 bases and J by 2 bases, with 8 bases between. The CDR3 runs 14 residues. CDR3 nucleotide sequence: TGTGCCAGCAGTTGGCGGGAGACTAATGAAAAACTGTTTTTT. Encoded protein: CASSWRETNEKLFF.

The chain couples TRBV9 to TRBJ1-2; D call uncertain. The ends were cut back, 4 bases at V and 6 bases at J, with 16 bases in the middle. CDR3 size: 14 residues. Germline CDR1 and CDR2: SGDLS and YYNGEE. The CDR3 DNA is TGTGCCAGCAGCACCGGACCGCTAGCCGATGGCTACACCTTC. This sequence encodes CASSTGPLADGYTF.

V is TRBV7-9 and J is TRBJ1-6; D might be TRBD1 (5 bases). Germline V gene sequence: CDR1 SEHNR, CDR2 FQNEAQ (reference sequence). The CDR3 sequence is 14 residues long. V gave up 3 bases and J gave up 9 bases, with 12 bases separating them. The CDR3 DNA reads TGTGCCAGCAGCTTTGGCAGGGAAGGTTCACCCCTCCACTTT. Its translation: CASSFGREGSPLHF.

The rearrangement uses TRBV27 and TRBJ2-7; a possible D gene is TRBD1 (6 bases). Germline CDR1 is MNHEY and CDR2 is SMNVEV (reference sequence). This CDR3 comprises 15 residues. The V end lost 6 bases, the J end lost 0 bases, and 15 bases lay between the germline ends. Written as DNA, the CDR3 is TGTGCCAGCAGGAACACCGGGACATCCTCCTACGAGCAGTACTTC. Translated: CASRNTGTSSYEQYF.

In this sample, this clonotype turned up once. A junction end diverges from the germline sequence, so it may reflect a read error. J is TRBJ2-5 and V is TRBV3-1, with a weak D call TRBD1 (6 bases). The germline CDR1 and CDR2 sequences are LGHDT and YNNKEL (reference sequence). This CDR3 has 15 residues. CDR3 in amino acids: CTSSQGGSEERPTYF. DNA for the CDR3: TGTACCAGCAGCCAAGGGGGAAGCGAGGAGAGACCCACCTACTTC.

V usage is TRBV4-2 and J usage is TRBJ2-7, with D possibly TRBD1 on 7 matching bases. The CDR3 runs 18 residues. Germline V gives CDR1 LGHNA, CDR2 YNFKEQ. V was trimmed by 1 base and J by 1 base, leaving 20 bases between them. CDR3 nucleotide sequence: TGTGCCAGCAGCCAAGCCCCCGCGGGAACAGGGGCTTCCTACGAGCAGTACTTC. It is translated as CASSQAPAGTGASYEQYF.